This is a list of T cell receptor beta chains from one sample in a study of shared clonotypes between healthy human individuals. Assay used: immunoSEQ multiplex PCR; TCRdb lists only in-frame clones, some missing. Of some 2 million clones listed, roughly 94% were seen once; the top ten hold roughly 0.13%. The sample taken for sequencing was naive CD4+ T cells sorted from blood. These TCRs come from a man between 18 and 35 years old in good health. CDR3s include the opening cysteine and the closing phenylalanine or tryptophan. The D gene is left open where the match is weak. Not every row has a clone size; where given, it reads once, few, many or a size class.

J,size,V,D,CDR3,DNA
TRBJ1-6,.,TRBV5-6,TRBD1,CASSLGDRGNSPLHF,TGTGCCAGCAGCTTGGGGGACAGGGGAAATTCACCCCTCCACTTT
TRBJ2-3,once,TRBV5-1,.,CASRGGQPTDTQYF,TGCGCCAGCAGAGGAGGACAGCCCACAGATACGCAGTATTTT
TRBJ2-3,once,TRBV5-1,.,CASSSTGTEKTDTQYF,TGCGCCAGCAGCTCAACTGGGACTGAAAAGACAGATACGCAGTATTTT
TRBJ2-2,.,TRBV5-4,.,CASSLPRDTYTGELFF,TGTGCCAGCAGCTTACCTCGGGACACTTACACCGGGGAGCTGTTTTTT
TRBJ1-1,.,TRBV25-1,TRBD1,CASSEPGTGVRAFF,TGTGCCAGCAGTGAACCCGGGACAGGGGTCCGAGCTTTCTTT
TRBJ2-7,.,TRBV10-2,.,CASSENTEYEQYF,TGCGCCAGCAGTGAAAACACCGAATACGAGCAGTACTTC
TRBJ2-7,once,TRBV2,.,CASEEGIRGTYEQYF,TGTGCCAGCGAGGAAGGGATCCGCGGTACCTACGAGCAGTACTTC
TRBJ1-3,.,TRBV5-4,.,CASGPGLSGNTIYF,TGTGCCAGCGGCCCGGGTCTCTCTGGAAACACCATATATTTT
TRBJ1-3,.,TRBV7-9,.,CASSTSGDTIYF,TGTGCCAGCAGCACGTCGGGGGACACCATATATTTT
TRBJ1-6,.,TRBV4-3,.,CASSQDQGSPLHF,TGCGCCAGCAGCCAAGATCAGGGTTCACCCCTCCACTTT
TRBJ2-5,.,TRBV6-5,.,CASSPGEVKETQYF,TGTGCCAGCAGTCCAGGGGAAGTAAAAGAGACCCAGTACTTC
TRBJ1-1,.,TRBV28,.,CASQGFRGTEAFF,TGTGCCTCTCAGGGCTTCCGAGGGACTGAAGCTTTCTTT
TRBJ1-3,.,TRBV6-5,.,CASSLQSSGNTIYF,TGTGCCAGCAGTCTTCAAAGCTCTGGAAACACCATATATTTT
TRBJ1-1,once,TRBV30,.,CAWSAFGGNMNTEAFF,TGTGCCTGGAGCGCCTTTGGGGGGAATATGAACACTGAAGCTTTCTTT
TRBJ1-5,.,TRBV10-3,.,CAISESEWENQPQHF,TGTGCCATCAGTGAGTCGGAATGGGAGAATCAGCCCCAGCATTTT
TRBJ2-3,.,TRBV6-6,.,CASSRQSSTDTQYF,TGTGCCAGCAGCCGGCAATCTAGCACAGATACGCAGTATTTT
TRBJ2-3,.,TRBV5-1,TRBD1,CASSVGTGWNIDTQYF,TGCGCCAGCAGCGTTGGGACAGGGTGGAACATAGATACGCAGTATTTT
TRBJ2-1,.,TRBV2,TRBD1,CASSWTGGNEQFF,TGTGCCAGCAGCTGGACAGGGGGCAATGAGCAGTTCTTC
TRBJ1-5,.,TRBV18,TRBD1,CASRLQGEQPQHF,TGTGCCAGCCGACTCCAGGGGGAACAGCCCCAGCATTTT
TRBJ1-2,.,TRBV30,.,CAWSQTYGYTF,TGTGCCTGGAGTCAGACCTATGGCTACACCTTC
TRBJ2-3,.,TRBV7-9,.,CASSFRRLVQYF,TGTGCCAGCAGCTTCAGGAGACTTGTGCAGTATTTT